This T cell receptor beta chain derives from a study of cytomegalovirus exposure and HLA in healthy donors. V lost 0 bases and J lost 11, with 17 bases in between. Germline CDR1 is GTSNPN and CDR2 is SVGIG (reference sequence). This CDR3 spans 14 amino acids. Study-level findings and limits: The investigators catalogued 150 to 200 TCR beta chains as cytomegalovirus-associated. Near-uniform donor sequencing depth was presumed by presence/absence analyses.

In nominal health when sampled, donors likely had unrecorded immune exposures nonetheless. A note on this clone: Its target is not known.

Amplification used 60 Vbeta primers and 13 Jbeta primers. Clones were read by immunoSEQ multiplex PCR, and TCRdb kept only the in-frame ones, dropping some. Here the sample table reports tens of thousands of clones. This TCR was sampled from a woman between 25 and 40 years old in good health and CMV-seronegative. The sequencing input was PBMCs. The chain uses TRBV30 and TRBJ1-5, with D possibly TRBD1 on 6 matching bases. CDR3 DNA: TGTGCCTGGAGTGTACCTTTTCGGGGGGCAGCCCAGCATTTT. This translates into CAWSVPFRGAAQHF.